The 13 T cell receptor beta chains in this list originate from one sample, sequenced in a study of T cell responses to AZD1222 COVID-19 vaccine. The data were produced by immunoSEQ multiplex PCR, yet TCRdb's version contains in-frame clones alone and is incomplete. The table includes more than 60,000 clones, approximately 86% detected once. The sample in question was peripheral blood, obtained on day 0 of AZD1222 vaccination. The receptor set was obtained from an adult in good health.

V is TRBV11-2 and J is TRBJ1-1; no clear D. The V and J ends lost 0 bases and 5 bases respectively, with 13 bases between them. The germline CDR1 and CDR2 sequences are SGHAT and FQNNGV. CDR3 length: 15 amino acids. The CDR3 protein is CASSLDGGLRTEAFF. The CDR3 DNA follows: TGTGCCAGCAGCTTAGATGGAGGGCTAAGAACTGAAGCTTTCTTT.

The CDR3 DNA reads as TGTGCCAGCAGCCGCGGGGACTGGGATTCACCCCTCCACTTT. Encoded protein: CASSRGDWDSPLHF. The V call is TRBV6-5, the J call TRBJ1-6, with D possibly being TRBD1 (5 bases). Trimming took 6 bases from V and 8 from J, leaving 14 bases between them. Germline assignment: CDR1 MNHEY and CDR2 SVGAGI. This CDR3 contains 14 residues.

The CDR3 DNA reads TGTGCCAGCAGTACCGGGACTAGCCGGGGGGATACGCAGTATTTT. This codes for CASSTGTSRGDTQYF. The chain carries TRBV7-3 and TRBJ2-3; 9 bases are a match to TRBD2. V lost 6 bases and J lost 6; bases outside the gene matches: 10. The CDR3 totals 15 residues. Germline CDR1 reads SGHTA; CDR2 reads FQGTGA. Variable domain in full (rest from reference TRBV7-3 and TRBJ2-3): GAGVSQTPSNKVTEKGKYVELRCDPISGHTALYWYRQSLGQGPEFLIYFQGTGAADDSGLPNDRFFAVRPEGSVSTLKIQRTERGDSAVYLCASSTGTSRGDTQYFGPGTRLTVL.

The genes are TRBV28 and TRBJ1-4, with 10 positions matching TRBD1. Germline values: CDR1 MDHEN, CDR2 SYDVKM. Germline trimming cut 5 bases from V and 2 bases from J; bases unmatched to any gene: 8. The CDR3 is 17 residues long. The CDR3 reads CASSPTGQGPTNEKLFF. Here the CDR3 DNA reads TGTGCCAGCAGTCCCACGGGACAGGGGCCCACTAATGAAAAACTGTTTTTT.

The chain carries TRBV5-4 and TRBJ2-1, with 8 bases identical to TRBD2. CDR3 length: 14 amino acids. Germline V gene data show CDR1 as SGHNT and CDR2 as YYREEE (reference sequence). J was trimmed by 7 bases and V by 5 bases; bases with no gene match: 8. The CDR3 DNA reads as TGTGCCAGCAGTATGAGCGGGAGTGGGAATGAGCAGTTCTTC. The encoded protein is CASSMSGSGNEQFF. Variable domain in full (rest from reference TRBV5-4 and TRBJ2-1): ETGVTQSPTHLIKTRGQQVTLRCSSQSGHNTVSWYQQALGQGPQFIFQYYREEENGRGNFPPRFSGLQFPNYSSELNVNALELDDSALYLCASSMSGSGNEQFFGPGTRLTVL.

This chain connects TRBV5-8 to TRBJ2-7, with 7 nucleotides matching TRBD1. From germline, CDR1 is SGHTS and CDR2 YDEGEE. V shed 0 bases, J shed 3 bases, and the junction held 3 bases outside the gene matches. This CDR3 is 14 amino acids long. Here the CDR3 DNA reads TGTGCCAGCAGCTTGGGACAGGGAGACTACGAGCAGTACTTC. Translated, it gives CASSLGQGDYEQYF.

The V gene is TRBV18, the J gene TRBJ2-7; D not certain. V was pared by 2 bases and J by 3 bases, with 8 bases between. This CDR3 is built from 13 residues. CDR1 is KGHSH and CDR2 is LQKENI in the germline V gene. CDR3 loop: CASSPAQNYEQYF. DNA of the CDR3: TGTGCCAGCTCACCAGCTCAGAACTACGAGCAGTACTTC.

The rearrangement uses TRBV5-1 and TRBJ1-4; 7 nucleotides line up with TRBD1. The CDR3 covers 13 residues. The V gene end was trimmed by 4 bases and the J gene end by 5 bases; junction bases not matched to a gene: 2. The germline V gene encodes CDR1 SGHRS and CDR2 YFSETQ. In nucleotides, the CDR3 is TGCGCCAGCAGCGGACAGGAGAATGAAAAACTGTTTTTT. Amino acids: CASSGQENEKLFF.

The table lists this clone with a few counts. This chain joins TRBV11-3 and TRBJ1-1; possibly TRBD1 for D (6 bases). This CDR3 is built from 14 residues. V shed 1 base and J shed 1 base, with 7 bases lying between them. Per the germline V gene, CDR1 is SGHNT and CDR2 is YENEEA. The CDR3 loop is CASSLVRGNTEAFF. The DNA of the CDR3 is TGTGCCAGCAGCTTAGTCAGGGGGAACACTGAAGCTTTCTTT.

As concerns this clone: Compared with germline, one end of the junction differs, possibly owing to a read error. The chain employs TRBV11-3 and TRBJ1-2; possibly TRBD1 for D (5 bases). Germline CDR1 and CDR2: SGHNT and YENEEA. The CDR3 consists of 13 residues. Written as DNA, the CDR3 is TGTGCCAGCAGCTTAGATGGATTCCGACAGCAACTCTTC. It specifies CASSLDGFRQQLF.

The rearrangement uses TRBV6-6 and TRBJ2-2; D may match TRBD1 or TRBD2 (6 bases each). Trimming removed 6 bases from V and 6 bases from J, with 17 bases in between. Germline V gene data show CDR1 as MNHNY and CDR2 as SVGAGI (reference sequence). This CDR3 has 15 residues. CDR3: CASRGSGGDAGELFF. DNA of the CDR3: TGTGCCAGCAGGGGTTCCGGGGGCGATGCCGGGGAGCTGTTTTTT.

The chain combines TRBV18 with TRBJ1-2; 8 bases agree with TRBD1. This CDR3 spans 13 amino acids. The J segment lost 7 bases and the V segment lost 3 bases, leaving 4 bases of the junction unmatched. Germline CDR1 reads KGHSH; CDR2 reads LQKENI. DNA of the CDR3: TGTGCCAGCTCACCCCAGGGGGCGGGTGGCTACACCTTC. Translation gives CASSPQGAGGYTF.

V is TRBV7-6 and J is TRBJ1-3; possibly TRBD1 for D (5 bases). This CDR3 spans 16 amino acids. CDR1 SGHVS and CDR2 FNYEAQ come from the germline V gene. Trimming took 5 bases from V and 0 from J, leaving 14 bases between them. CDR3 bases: TGTGCCAGCAGCCCCCAGGGTGGCTTCTCTGGAAACACCATATATTTT. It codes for CASSPQGGFSGNTIYF.